This is a list of T cell receptor beta chains from one sample in a study of T cells in Graves' hyperthyroidism and ophthalmopathy. TCRdb itself ran the multiplex PCR reads through MiXCR, one entry per CDR3 protein. The data contain about 380,000 distinct CDR3 sequences, more than 11% of them singletons. The sequencing input was blood. These receptors all come from a woman aged 55-70 years with Graves' hyperthyroidism. The CDR3 runs from the conserved cysteine through the conserved F or W. A D gene is named only where the DNA matches it firmly. The size of a clone is reported for some rows only, either as once, few or many, or as a class for expanded clones.

V	D	J	size	CDR3	DNA
TRBV20-1	.	TRBJ1-1	many	CSARDFLDINTEAFF	TGCAGTGCTAGAGATTTTTTGGACATCAACACTGAAGCTTTCTTT
TRBV25-1	.	TRBJ2-3	.	CASSAPVGWGEDTQYF	TGTGCCAGCAGCGCGCCGGTGGGTTGGGGGGAAGATACGCAGTATTTT
TRBV19	.	TRBJ2-2	few	CASSIRRGKGTGELFF	TGTGCCAGTAGTATAAGGAGAGGCAAAGGCACCGGGGAGCTGTTTTTT
TRBV7-9	.	TRBJ2-1	many	CASSSEDRAYNEQFF	TGTGCCAGCAGCTCTGAGGACAGAGCCTACAATGAGCAGTTCTTC
TRBV4-1	.	TRBJ1-2	few	CASSSGALYGYTF	TGCGCCAGCAGCTCCGGGGCTCTCTATGGCTACACCTTC
TRBV24-1	.	TRBJ2-3	many	CATSDFSGSWDTQYF	TGTGCCACCAGTGATTTCTCCGGGAGTTGGGATACGCAGTATTTT
TRBV2	.	TRBJ1-4	many	CASSEIQGSRGKLFF	TGTGCCAGCAGTGAAATTCAGGGATCCCGGGGGAAACTGTTTTTT
TRBV7-8	TRBD2	TRBJ2-3	.	CTGSRRTSGRMGTDTQYF	TGTACCGGCAGCCGCCGGACTAGCGGGAGGATGGGCACAGATACGCAGTATTTT
TRBV14	.	TRBJ1-1	.	CASSQEEVVGPPDTEAFF	TGTGCCAGCAGCCAAGAGGAGGTGGTAGGTCCCCCCGACACTGAAGCTTTCTTT
TRBV12-3/TRBV12-4	TRBD2	TRBJ2-5	many	CASSVGLAAFRSQTQYF	TGTGCCAGCAGTGTGGGACTAGCGGCGTTCCGATCCCAGACCCAGTACTTC
TRBV13	TRBD2	TRBJ2-3	many	CASSPTLAGGLDTQYF	TGTGCCAGCAGCCCGACTTTAGCGGGAGGGTTAGATACGCAGTATTTT
TRBV5-6	.	TRBJ2-1	.	CASSLSGLGTTIIISDEQFF	TGTGCCAGCAGCTTGAGCGGGCTCGGGACAACCATTATTATCAGCGATGAGCAGTTCTTC
TRBV13	TRBD1	TRBJ1-6	.	CASSLGDREASPLHF	TGTGCCAGCAGCTTAGGCGACAGGGAAGCTTCACCCCTCCACTTT
TRBV10-1	TRBD1	TRBJ1-2	.	CASSRDRVGGYTF	TGCGCCAGCAGTCGGGACAGGGTAGGCGGCTACACCTTC
TRBV19	.	TRBJ1-2	many	CASSIVGTGADGYTF	TGTGCCAGTAGTATCGTAGGGACCGGAGCGGATGGCTACACCTTC